This record concerns one T cell receptor (beta chain) sequence. The target of this receptor is not known. Nothing much larger sits one base from this clone, and base qualities are not available. These data originate in a study of T-cell memory formation after mild COVID-19 (dated by TCRdb to the early 2020s). In terms of the full investigation: TCR sequence clusters from the two donors were largely donor specific. Longitudinal TCRalpha and TCRbeta repertoire sequencing tracked T-cell clones expanding and contracting after mild COVID-19 in a couple of donors. The cohort comprised two young, previously healthy adult volunteers, one female and one male.

Sequencing relied on an Illumina NovaSeq 6000. cDNA libraries for TCRalpha and TCRbeta were prepared by 5'RACE using constant-segment primers, with sample barcodes and unique molecular identifiers added. Trizol reagent was used to extract RNA from every sample. Library amplification was performed in two PCR steps, and a second sample barcode and Illumina TruSeq adapters were introduced in the second step. Sequencing of the libraries was done on an Illumina NovaSeq, producing 2 x 150 bp paired-end reads. Under the source paper's analysis protocol: Demultiplexing of reads and collapsing into UMI-guided consensus sequences were performed with migec v1.2.7. Using mixcr v2.1.11, UMI consensuses were aligned to TRA and TRB V and J templates and then assembled into clonotypes. A clonotype was counted as expanded or contracted only if both edgeR and NoisET called the change significant, with noise models trained on biological replicates. For edgeR calls, a false discovery rate-adjusted p below 0.01 and a log2 fold-change threshold of 1 were applied. PCA with hierarchical clustering of max-normalized trajectories of the 1000 most abundant clonotypes was used as exploratory dynamics analysis. Separately sequenced CD4+ and CD8+ repertoires were used to assign the CD4 or CD8 phenotype of responding clones. The public reads were reanalyzed by TCRdb: fastp trimming at Q25, MiXCR alignment, in-frame beta chains only. Every entry covers one CDR3 protein and lists the most common genes and DNA from its rows. These V and J calls derive from TCRdb rather than the authors' analysis. This sample comprises around 400,000 distinct CDR3 sequences, roughly 24% of them detected only once. The top ten constitute 8.5% to 10% of the sample.

Findings and caveats that apply to the study as a whole: SARS-CoV-2 specificity of the second-wave clones peaking on day 37 was not confirmed. From day 15 to 85, contracting clones showed balanced CD4/CD8 phenotypes, whereas a second wave of clones that expanded from day 15 to 37 leaned towards CD4+. Only a couple of mild cases were covered in the study, and larger cohorts including severe cases with pre-infection samples were considered necessary. The detection of some responding clones in pre-infection memory suggests that pre-existing cross-reactive memory T cells joined the SARS-CoV-2 response. Contracting CD4+ clones turned up mainly in the CM and EM memory subsets, whereas EMRA was where CD8+ clones were enriched.

Ficoll-Paque density gradient centrifugation was the method used to isolate PBMCs. CDR1 and CDR2 (MDHEN, SYDVKM) derive from the germline V gene. There are 14 amino acids in the CDR3, from cysteine to phenylalanine inclusive. Left in the record is the CDR3 DNA by itself, 42 bases read in frame from the first base. The sequencing input was PBMCs or a T cell subset sorted from them (not recorded which). The TCR originated in an adult woman who had mild COVID-19 (a few samples of this study predate the infection). The sample titles of this study are shuffled in the database, so cell type and time point are left out; the donor was told from shared clones. This chain joins TRBV28 to TRBJ2-1; possibly the D gene is TRBD2, per 6 matching bases. The nucleotides are TGTGCATCGGGAGTCTCCTACTCCTACAATGAGCAGTTCTTC. Its translation is CASGVSYSYNEQFF.